This T cell receptor beta chain emerged from a study of vaccination effects on CD4 cells after COVID-19. Study outcomes and limitations: Pronounced clonal contraction occurred in clones induced by infection and by vaccine late after vaccination.

Pools of viral peptides were used by the ViraFEST assay to expand antigen-specific CD4+ T cells ahead of sequencing. Subsequent to a culture period of 10 to 11 days, CD4+ T cells were isolated. All participants had two doses of either the BNT162b2 or mRNA-1273 vaccine. Remarks on this clone: What it recognizes is unknown.

The V gene's germline CDR1 is MNHEY and CDR2 SMNVEV (reference sequence). Between the trimmed V and J ends, which lost 5 bases and 0 bases, there was a span of 11 bases. CDR3 length: 15 amino acids. Here immunoSEQ multiplex PCR was the method, and the copy in TCRdb shows in-frame clones only, minus some. The sample has roughly 59,000 clones, roughly 78% seen once. The V gene is TRBV27, the J gene TRBJ2-1, with D unclear. The starting material was CD4+ T cells from PBMCs cultured with HCoV-OC43 spike peptides, obtained after COVID-19 vaccination. Regarding subset: HCoV-OC43 spike overlapping peptide pool stimulation. This receptor was obtained from a human donor who received a COVID-19 vaccine. CDR3 coding DNA: TGTGCCAGCAGTCCCCGACTGTTCTCCTACAATGAGCAGTTCTTC. As protein: CASSPRLFSYNEQFF.